The following is a TCR beta chain sequence with its context. No antigen is known for it. The study amplified TCR beta CDR3 regions using RNA transcripts. The library came from an HTBI-primed first-round RT-PCR and a second-round multiplex PCR. Each CDR3 protein is one row after TCRdb ran MiXCR on the multiplex PCR reads. The repertoire consists of 900,000 to 1,200,000 distinct CDR3 sequences, with about 36% occurring once and the leading ten covering 11%. This record comes from a study of Graves' ophthalmopathy and Graves' hyperthyroidism. Study results and caveats: Also, most clonotypes expanded in the thyroid above 0.001 frequency appeared in blood.

This CDR3 region has 16 residues. CDR1 is SNHLY, CDR2 FYNNEI, per germline. V shed 5 bases, J shed 6 bases, and the junction held 12 bases outside the gene matches. Certain patients were not enrolled. These were patients with other autoimmune diseases, uncontrolled infections, pregnancy or lactation. The sequence was obtained from an adult man with Graves' hyperthyroidism. Sequencing was carried out using peripheral blood or thyroid tissue (not recorded which). This chain joins TRBV2 and TRBJ1-5; 8 positions agree with TRBD1. CDR3 DNA sequence: TGTGCCAGCAGTTTAGCAACAGGGGGTCGGGTTCAGCCCCAGCATTTT. Translated: CASSLATGGRVQPQHF. The whole variable domain, remainder taken from reference TRBV2 and TRBJ1-5, is EPEVTQTPSHQVTQMGQEVILRCVPISNHLYFYWYRQILGQKVEFLVSFYNNEISEKSEIFDDQFSVERPDGSNFTLKIRSTKLEDSAMYFCASSLATGGRVQPQHFGDGTRLSIL.